This T cell receptor beta chain was observed in a study of blood T cells in healthy people across ages. Between the trimmed V and J ends, which lost 5 bases and 1 base, there was a span of 15 bases. Germline V gives CDR1 SGHVS, CDR2 FNYEAQ. The CDR3 is made up of 15 amino acids. For the second PCR, which ran for 7 to 11 cycles, a sample-barcoded 5' primer and a J-beta primer mix were used. TCRdb ran MiXCR on the 5' RACE reads and lists one entry per CDR3 protein. The data hold 1.5 million to 2 million distinct CDR3 sequences, with around 50% observed a single time. The receptor comes from a woman between 40 and 50 years old in good health. V and J are TRBV7-6 and TRBJ2-7; TRBD1 is a possible D gene (5 bases). Sequencing was performed on blood. The CDR3 coding sequence is TGTGCCAGCAGCCCTGACCAGGGAAAATCCTACGAGCAGTACTTC. Encoded protein: CASSPDQGKSYEQYF.